This T cell receptor beta chain was sequenced for a study of shared clonotypes between healthy human individuals (dated by TCRdb to 2020 to 2022). In terms of the full investigation: The cohort included a few men and a couple of women between 18 and 49 years of age. Between about 0.85 and 10 billion PBMCs per donor were obtained by leukapheresis. Blood TCR repertoires of five healthy adults were deeply sequenced to estimate repertoire size and the extent of clonotype sharing between individuals. For each donor, CD4 naive and CD4 memory were each run on three plates, CD8 naive on two plates, and CD8 memory on one plate. To increase sequencing depth and limit assay-specific biases, TCR repertoire library preparation and sequencing were carried out by different laboratories using diverse techniques. What the research found in general, with its limitations: Compared with non-shared clonotypes, the clonotypes found in all four sorted-subset donors had higher generation probabilities. Pairwise subsampling indicated that sequencing depth was expected to affect the degree of clonotype sharing among donors. Estimated clonotype richness was generally larger for naive than for memory subsets. Approximately 5% of naive CD4, 3% to 4% of naive CD8, approximately 2.2% of memory CD4, and approximately 0.39% of memory CD8 clonotypes were shared across a handful of donors. Only blood was sampled, and tissue TCR repertoires likely differ from those in blood. The small number of donors limited the genetic and exposure-history diversity represented. Even with the large sequencing depth, rarefaction of the sorted-subset datasets indicated that sequencing was incomplete.

The count of this clone is one. Its antigen specificity is not known. The input lacks base qualities; no much larger clone sits a single base away. Other DNA sequences in the sample encode the same CDR3. The donors were healthy, HIV-negative adults with no recently reported acute infections or vaccinations. Every donor was a Caucasian adult living in Nashville, Tennessee, USA. CD4+ T cells were enriched by magnetic negative selection, after which naive cells were positively selected on CD45RA and the negative fraction was taken as the memory subset. After blood collection by leukapheresis, PBMCs were isolated using Ficoll-Histopaque density gradient centrifugation and then cryopreserved in the vapor phase of liquid nitrogen. Purity and quantity of every magnetically sorted T cell population were checked by analytical flow cytometry. Genomic DNA was isolated from every sorted fraction and measured by UV absorbance on a Nanodrop 2000c.

Cut back by 5 bases and 10 bases, the V and J ends lie 12 bases apart. As encoded in the germline V gene (reference sequence), CDR1 is SGHAT while CDR2 is FQDESV. Inclusive of the bounding cysteine and phenylalanine, the CDR3 is 12 residues long. Only the CDR3 DNA is retained, 36 bases long and in frame from the first base. TCR CDR3 regions were amplified from genomic DNA by multiplex PCR using the deep immunoSEQ assay. Extracted genomic DNA from each cell subset was distributed evenly across all wells of several immunoSEQ 96-well plates, and each plate was treated as a replicate. Each replicate PCR for sorted subsets received 200 ng genomic DNA, equal to roughly 33,000 T cell genomes. The purified libraries were quantified using a Qubit 3.0 fluorometer, sized with a Bioanalyzer 2100, and then quantified again using the KAPA Library Quantification kit. Every immunoSEQ 96-well plate was sequenced on a dedicated single-read 150-cycle Illumina NextSeq 550 flow cell. In the source study's methods: The immunoSEQ output contained only junctional sequences without quality scores, so filtering could not match that applied to full-length reads. Sequences were annotated with PyIR, a Python wrapper for IgBLAST v1.9, and V/J genes and CDR3 were assigned using IMGT germline references. Reads were removed for weak V/J assignments (E-value above 1e-6), missing CDR3, stop codons, out-of-frame junctions, or ambiguous translated residues. V3J clonotypes were defined as sequences sharing an identical inferred V gene, J gene, and CDR3 amino acid sequence. Percentage overlap between repertoires was calculated by dividing the number of shared unique clonotypes by the size of the smaller repertoire. Repertoire richness was assessed with RTK rarefaction, the Chao1 estimator, and Recon v2.1 estimates of unobserved clonotypes. Generation probabilities were computed with OLGA for all TCRbeta clonotypes obtained by the gDNA method from several donors. Sourced from immuneACCESS, this table was stored by TCRdb with only in-frame sequences that have V and J called. A share of the clones is absent; for the studies checked, an unresolved V gene accounts for under half, and the remainder has no known explanation. That table furnishes V, J and clone size, whereas the DNA furnished D and trimming. The sample includes around 2,000,000 clones, with roughly 94% observed a single time. The top ten hold approximately 0.13% of the sample.

This clonotype was sampled from a man aged 18 to 30 in good health. This chain is built from TRBV11-1 and TRBJ2-1, and TRBD1 may be the D gene, going by 7 matching bases. Sequencing input: naive CD4+ T cells sorted from blood. Reading the label with the study, this specimen's cell subset or site is: CD45RA+ positively selected. Read as DNA, the sequence is TGTGCCAGCAGCCGACAGGGAGGCGAGCAGTTCTTC. Its translation is CASSRQGGEQFF.